This TCR beta chain came from a study of T cell responses to AZD1222 COVID-19 vaccine. This clone is a singleton in its sample. This table comes from immunoSEQ multiplex PCR, and its TCRdb copy is limited to in-frame clones, with some not included. Among around 89,000 clones, about 88% were seen once, and the ten largest hold more than 5%. CDR1 and CDR2 (germline): SEHNR, FQNEAQ (reference sequence). The CDR3 consists of 17 residues. The trim removed 5 bases at V and 2 bases at J, leaving 7 bases unmatched. J is TRBJ2-1 and V is TRBV7-9; 12 bases fit TRBD2. The clonotype comes from an adult who received the AZD1222 COVID-19 vaccine. The sample here was peripheral blood, taken 28 days after the second AZD1222 dose. The CDR3 loop reads CASSRRLAGEAYNEQFF. The CDR3 DNA reads TGTGCCAGCAGCAGAAGACTAGCGGGGGAGGCCTACAATGAGCAGTTCTTC.